The rows below give T cell receptor beta chains drawn from one sample of a study of OX40 agonist ivuxolimab in advanced cancers. Profiled with immunoSEQ multiplex PCR; TCRdb holds only in-frame clones, not every one. The sample gives more than 65,000 clones, 80% to 95% of which show up once; about 8.6% is in the top ten. The input for sequencing was CD4+ or CD8+ T cells sorted from blood, taken in a trial of the OX40 agonist ivuxolimab. The receptors were sampled from an adult with an advanced solid tumor such as melanoma, head and neck, liver or kidney cancer. CDR3s include the opening cysteine and the closing phenylalanine or tryptophan. A D gene is named only where the DNA matches it firmly. Only some rows state a clone size, as once, few, many or a class for expanded clones.

j_gene: TRBJ1-1; d_gene: NA; v_gene: TRBV7-8; abundance: NA; CDR3aa: CASSLGDSLNTEAFF; CDR3nt: TGTGCCAGCAGCTTAGGTGACAGTTTGAACACTGAAGCTTTCTTT
j_gene: TRBJ2-3; d_gene: NA; v_gene: TRBV21-1; abundance: NA; CDR3aa: CASSLTDSGTGNRTDTQYF; CDR3nt: TGTGCCAGCAGCCTAACCGATTCCGGGACAGGGAATCGAACAGATACGCAGTATTTT
j_gene: TRBJ2-7; d_gene: NA; v_gene: TRBV30; abundance: NA; CDR3aa: CAWSPASYEQYF; CDR3nt: TGTGCCTGGAGTCCGGCCTCCTACGAGCAGTACTTC
j_gene: TRBJ1-2; d_gene: NA; v_gene: TRBV5-6; abundance: NA; CDR3aa: CASSLVAGDDGYTF; CDR3nt: TGTGCCAGCAGCTTGGTGGCAGGGGATGATGGCTACACCTTC
j_gene: TRBJ2-7; d_gene: NA; v_gene: TRBV21-1; abundance: NA; CDR3aa: CASSSPSDRAASYEQYF; CDR3nt: TGTGCCAGCAGCTCCCCATCAGACAGGGCCGCCTCCTACGAGCAGTACTTC
j_gene: TRBJ2-2; d_gene: TRBD1; v_gene: TRBV2; abundance: once; CDR3aa: CASGDRGNTGELFF; CDR3nt: TGTGCCAGCGGTGACAGGGGAAACACCGGGGAGCTGTTTTTT
j_gene: TRBJ2-7; d_gene: NA; v_gene: TRBV11-2; abundance: NA; CDR3aa: CASSFTSDSSYEQYF; CDR3nt: TGTGCCAGCAGCTTCACCTCGGACAGCTCCTACGAGCAGTACTTC
j_gene: TRBJ2-7; d_gene: TRBD2; v_gene: TRBV19; abundance: few; CDR3aa: CASSLAGGPYEQYF; CDR3nt: TGTGCCAGTAGTTTGGCGGGGGGACCCTACGAGCAGTACTTC
j_gene: TRBJ2-7; d_gene: NA; v_gene: TRBV5-8; abundance: few; CDR3aa: CASSTLTDF; CDR3nt: TGTGCCAGCAGCACCCTGACGGACTTC
j_gene: TRBJ2-2; d_gene: NA; v_gene: TRBV6-1; abundance: NA; CDR3aa: CASSEITNTGELFF; CDR3nt: TGTGCCAGCAGTGAAATCACGAACACCGGGGAGCTGTTTTTT
j_gene: TRBJ2-7; d_gene: NA; v_gene: TRBV27; abundance: NA; CDR3aa: CASSPSLGRMSYEQYF; CDR3nt: TGTGCCAGCAGTCCCTCACTGGGCAGGATGTCCTACGAGCAGTACTTC